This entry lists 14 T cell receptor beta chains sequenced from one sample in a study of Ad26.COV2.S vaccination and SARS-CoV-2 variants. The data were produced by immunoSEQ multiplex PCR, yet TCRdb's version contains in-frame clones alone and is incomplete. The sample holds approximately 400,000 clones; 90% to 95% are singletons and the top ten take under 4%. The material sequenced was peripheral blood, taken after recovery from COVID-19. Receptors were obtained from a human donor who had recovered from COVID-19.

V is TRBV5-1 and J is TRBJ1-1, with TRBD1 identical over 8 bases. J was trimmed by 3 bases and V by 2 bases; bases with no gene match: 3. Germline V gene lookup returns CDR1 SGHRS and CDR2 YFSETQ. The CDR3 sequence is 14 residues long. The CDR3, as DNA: TGCGCCAGCAGCTTACAGGGGGTTGACACTGAAGCTTTCTTT. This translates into CASSLQGVDTEAFF.

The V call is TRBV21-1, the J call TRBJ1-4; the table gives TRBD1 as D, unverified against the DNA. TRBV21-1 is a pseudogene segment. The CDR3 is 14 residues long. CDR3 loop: CASSKAQEREKLFF. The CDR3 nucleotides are TGTGCCAGCAGCAAAGCACAGGAACGTGAAAAACTGTTTTTT.

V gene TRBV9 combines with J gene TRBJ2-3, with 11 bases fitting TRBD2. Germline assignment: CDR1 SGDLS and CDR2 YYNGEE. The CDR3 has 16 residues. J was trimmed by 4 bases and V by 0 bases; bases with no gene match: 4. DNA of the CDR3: TGTGCCAGCAGCGTAGGGCTAGCGGGGGGATCAGATACGCAGTATTTT. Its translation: CASSVGLAGGSDTQYF.

The DNA of the CDR3 is TGCGCCAGCAGCCAAGTTCGAGCGGGGGGGATCAGTGAGCAGTTCTTC. Amino acids: CASSQVRAGGISEQFF. This chain uses TRBV4-1 with TRBJ2-1; 10 nucleotides agree with TRBD2. The ends lost 1 base at V and 9 bases at J; junction bases unmatched: 9. The CDR3 is 16 amino acids. Germline CDR1 is MGHRA and CDR2 is YSYEKL.

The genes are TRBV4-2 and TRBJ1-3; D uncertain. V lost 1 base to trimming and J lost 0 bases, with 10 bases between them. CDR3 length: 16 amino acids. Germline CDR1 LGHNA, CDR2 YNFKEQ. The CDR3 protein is CASSQAGRISGNTIYF. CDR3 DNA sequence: TGTGCCAGCAGCCAAGCGGGCAGAATCTCTGGAAACACCATATATTTT.

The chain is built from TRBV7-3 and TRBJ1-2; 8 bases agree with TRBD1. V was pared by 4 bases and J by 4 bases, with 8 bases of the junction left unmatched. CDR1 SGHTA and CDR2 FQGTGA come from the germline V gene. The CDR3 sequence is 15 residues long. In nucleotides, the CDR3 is TGTGCCAGCAGCTCGACAGGGGTGGGTGGCTATGGCTACACCTTC. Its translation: CASSSTGVGGYGYTF.

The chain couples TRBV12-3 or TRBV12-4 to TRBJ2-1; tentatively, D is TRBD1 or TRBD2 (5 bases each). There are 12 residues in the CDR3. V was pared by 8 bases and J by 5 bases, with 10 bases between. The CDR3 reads CASGPGHNEQFF. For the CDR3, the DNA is TGTGCCAGCGGCCCGGGACACAATGAGCAGTTCTTC.

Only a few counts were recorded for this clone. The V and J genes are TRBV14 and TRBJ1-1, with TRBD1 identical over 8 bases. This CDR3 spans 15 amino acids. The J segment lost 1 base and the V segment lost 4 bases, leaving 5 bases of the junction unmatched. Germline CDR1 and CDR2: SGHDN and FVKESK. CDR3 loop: CASSLQGARNTEAFF. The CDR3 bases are TGTGCCAGCAGCCTTCAGGGGGCGCGGAACACTGAAGCTTTCTTT.

CDR3 region: CASTSIAGGLYEQYF. The CDR3 DNA is TGTGCCAGCACGTCGATAGCGGGGGGGCTCTACGAGCAGTACTTC. The V and J genes are TRBV6-5 and TRBJ2-7; 11 bases map to TRBD2. The germline CDR1 and CDR2 sequences are MNHEY and SVGAGI. The V segment lost 7 bases and the J segment 3 bases; nucleotides outside the gene matches: 8. This CDR3 is built from 15 residues.

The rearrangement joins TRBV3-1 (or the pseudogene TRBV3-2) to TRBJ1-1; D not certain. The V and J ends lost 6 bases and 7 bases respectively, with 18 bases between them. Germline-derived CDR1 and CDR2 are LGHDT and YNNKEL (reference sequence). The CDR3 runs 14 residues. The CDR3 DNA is TGTGCCAGCAGTCTTACCCCGGAGAGAAATGAAGCTTTCTTT. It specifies CASSLTPERNEAFF.

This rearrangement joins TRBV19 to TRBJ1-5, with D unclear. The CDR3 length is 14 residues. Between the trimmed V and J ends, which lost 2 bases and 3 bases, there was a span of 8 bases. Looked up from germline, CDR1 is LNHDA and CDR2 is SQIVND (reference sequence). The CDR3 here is CASSIRGFNQPQHF. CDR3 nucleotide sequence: TGTGCCAGTAGTATAAGAGGTTTCAATCAGCCCCAGCATTTT.

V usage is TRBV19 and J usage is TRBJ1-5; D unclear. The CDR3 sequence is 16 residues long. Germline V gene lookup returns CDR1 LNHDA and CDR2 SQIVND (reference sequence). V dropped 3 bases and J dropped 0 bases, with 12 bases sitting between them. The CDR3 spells CASSISTRYSNQPQHF. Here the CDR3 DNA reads TGTGCCAGTAGTATCTCCACCAGATATAGCAATCAGCCCCAGCATTTT.

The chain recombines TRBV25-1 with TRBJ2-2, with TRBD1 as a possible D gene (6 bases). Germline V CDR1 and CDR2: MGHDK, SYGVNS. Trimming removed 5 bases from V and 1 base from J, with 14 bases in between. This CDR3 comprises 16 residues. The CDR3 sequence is CASSPTTGENTGELFF. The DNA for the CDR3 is TGTGCCAGCAGTCCTACGACAGGAGAGAACACCGGGGAGCTGTTTTTT.

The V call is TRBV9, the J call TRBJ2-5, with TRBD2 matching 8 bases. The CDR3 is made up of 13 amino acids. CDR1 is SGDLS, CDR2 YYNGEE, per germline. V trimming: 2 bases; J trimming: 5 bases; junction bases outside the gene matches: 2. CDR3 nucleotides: TGTGCCAGCAGCGTCGGGAGGGAGGAGACCCAGTACTTC. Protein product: CASSVGREETQYF.